The 9 T cell receptor beta chains below all came from one sample that was sequenced in a study of identical twins. A single record per CDR3 protein comes from TCRdb applying MiXCR to the 5' RACE reads. The table records about 100,000 distinct CDR3 sequences, around 5.5% of them present only once. The sequencing sample was made of memory T cells sorted from blood. All receptors derive from a woman aged 50 to 60 in good health.

This clonotype was counted ten times or more. The chain links TRBV20-1 to TRBJ2-1; 12 nucleotides align to TRBD2. This CDR3 has 15 residues. V shed 5 bases and J 4 bases; nucleotides not matched to a gene: 6. Germline V lookup: CDR1 DFQATT, CDR2 SNEGSKA (reference sequence). CDR3 sequence (DNA): TGCAGTGCTGAAACGCTAGCGGGAGGGTACAATGAGCAGTTCTTC. Translating gives CSAETLAGGYNEQFF.

This clonotype was picked up many times. The chain joins TRBV5-1 to TRBJ2-3; D possibly corresponds to TRBD2 (6 bases). The length of the CDR3 is 14 residues. V lost 4 bases and J 4 bases, leaving 13 bases between the germline ends. The germline CDR1 and CDR2 sequences are SGHRS and YFSETQ. Here the CDR3 DNA reads TGCGCCAGCAGCCGGAGGGCCAACGCAGATACGCAGTATTTT. Amino acid sequence: CASSRRANADTQYF.

The sample holds a few counts of this clonotype. CDR3 in amino acids: CASSMTQEENTEAFF. As DNA, the CDR3 is TGTGCCAGTAGTATGACCCAGGAAGAGAACACTGAAGCTTTCTTT. The chain recombines TRBV19 with TRBJ1-1; D is ambiguous. The germline gives CDR1 LNHDA, CDR2 SQIVND (reference sequence). The CDR3 has 15 amino acids. Trimming removed 3 bases at V and 1 base at J, with 12 bases between. Together with reference TRBV19 and TRBJ1-1, the CDR3 gives the full variable domain: DGGITQSPKYLFRKEGQNVTLSCEQNLNHDAMYWYRQDPGQGLRLIYYSQIVNDFQKGDIAEGYSVSREKKESFPLTVTSAQKNPTAFYLCASSMTQEENTEAFFGQGTRLTVV.

This clonotype was seen at least ten times. The chain carries TRBV5-1 and TRBJ1-1, with D possibly being TRBD1 (6 bases). The CDR3 loop spans 15 amino acids. The V end was cut by 3 bases, the J end by 0 bases, with 12 bases between. Germline V gene data show CDR1 as SGHRS and CDR2 as YFSETQ. The chain's CDR3 is CASSSPQGMNTEAFF. The CDR3 coding sequence is TGCGCCAGCAGCTCACCACAGGGAATGAACACTGAAGCTTTCTTT. Based on the CDR3 plus reference TRBV5-1 and TRBJ1-1, the full variable domain is KAGVTQTPRYLIKTRGQQVTLSCSPISGHRSVSWYQQTPGQGLQFLFEYFSETQRNKGNFPGRFSGRQFSNSRSEMNVSTLELGDSALYLCASSSPQGMNTEAFFGQGTRLTVV.

This clonotype has ten or more counts. The genes are TRBV5-1 and TRBJ1-3; D is uncertain. The V gene lost 0 bases and the J gene lost 3 bases, with 13 bases spanning the gap. In germline, CDR1 is SGHRS, CDR2 YFSETQ. This CDR3 region has 16 residues. CDR3 DNA: TGCGCCAGCAGCTTGGCCGGTCCGGAGTTTGGAAACACCATATATTTT. It codes for CASSLAGPEFGNTIYF. The whole variable domain, remainder taken from reference TRBV5-1 and TRBJ1-3, is KAGVTQTPRYLIKTRGQQVTLSCSPISGHRSVSWYQQTPGQGLQFLFEYFSETQRNKGNFPGRFSGRQFSNSRSEMNVSTLELGDSALYLCASSLAGPEFGNTIYFGEGSWLTVV.

This clonotype showed up many times. The CDR3 protein is CASSFGQSTEAFF. The DNA of the CDR3 is TGTGCCAGCAGCTTCGGACAGAGCACTGAAGCTTTCTTT. The rearrangement joins TRBV11-2 to TRBJ1-1; D may be TRBD1 (6 bases). V lost 3 bases, J lost 4 bases, and 9 bases lay in between. The germline V gene encodes CDR1 SGHAT and CDR2 FQNNGV. The CDR3 spans 13 residues.

This clonotype was detected ten times or more. This chain links TRBV9 with TRBJ2-2; the D gene is possibly TRBD2 (6 bases). The V gene lost 5 bases and the J gene lost 5 bases, with 16 bases spanning the gap. The CDR3 is 15 amino acids. Germline V gives CDR1 SGDLS, CDR2 YYNGEE. In DNA form, the CDR3 reads TGTGCCAGCAGTGAAAGACTAGTGATGACCGGGGAGCTGTTTTTT. Amino acid sequence: CASSERLVMTGELFF.

This clonotype has ten or more counts. J is TRBJ2-1 and V is TRBV5-6; TRBD2 matches 7 bases. V lost 2 bases, J lost 12 bases, and 5 bases stayed unmatched. CDR1 and CDR2 from the germline V gene are SGHDT and YYEEEE. This CDR3 comprises 12 residues. The CDR3 protein is CASSFLASGQFF. The CDR3, as DNA: TGTGCCAGCAGCTTCCTTGCTAGCGGGCAGTTCTTC. Based on the CDR3 plus reference TRBV5-6 and TRBJ2-1, the full variable domain is DAGVTQSPTHLIKTRGQQVTLRCSPKSGHDTVSWYQQALGQGPQFIFQYYEEEERQRGNFPDRFSGHQFPNYSSELNVNALLLGDSALYLCASSFLASGQFFGPGTRLTVL.

This clonotype was counted many times. The CDR3, as DNA: TGCAGCGTTTCGGGACAGGGGGCCTACGAGCAGTACTTC. Its translation is CSVSGQGAYEQYF. The rearrangement uses TRBV29-1 and TRBJ2-7, with 11 bases matching TRBD1. The V and J ends lost 5 bases and 2 bases, in that order; junction bases with no gene match: 2. The CDR3 is 13 residues long. Per the germline V gene, CDR1 is SQVTM and CDR2 is ANQGSEA.